This is a list of T cell receptor beta chains from one sample in a study of T cell responses to AZD1222 COVID-19 vaccine. TCRdb's table, derived via immunoSEQ multiplex PCR, lists solely in-frame clones and lacks some. The data contain about 130,000 clones, over 90% of them seen just once; the ten biggest clones take up under 6.5%. The starting material was peripheral blood, obtained on day 0 of AZD1222 vaccination. All receptors come from an adult in good health. The CDR3 runs from the conserved cysteine through the conserved F or W. The D gene is left open where the match is weak. For some rows the clone size is stated as once, few or many, or as a class when expanded; others skip it.

CDR3 DNA: TGTGCCTGGAGTGTATTATCAGGTCAGGGGAGGCGCGAGCAGTACTTC; CDR3 protein: CAWSVLSGQGRREQYF; clone size: -; J gene: TRBJ2-7; D gene: -; V gene: TRBV30
CDR3 DNA: TGTGCCAGCAGTTTAGCGGGAGGACCAGATACGCAGTATTTT; CDR3 protein: CASSLAGGPDTQYF; clone size: once; J gene: TRBJ2-3; D gene: TRBD2; V gene: TRBV28
CDR3 DNA: TGTGCCAGCAGTTACGCCTCCGGGACGGATTTCTATGGCTACACCTTC; CDR3 protein: CASSYASGTDFYGYTF; clone size: -; J gene: TRBJ1-2; D gene: -; V gene: TRBV6-5
CDR3 DNA: TGTGCCAGCAGCTTAGGCCCAGATGGCTACACCTTC; CDR3 protein: CASSLGPDGYTF; clone size: -; J gene: TRBJ1-2; D gene: -; V gene: TRBV11-2
CDR3 DNA: TGCGCCAGCAGCCCGGCAGGTAGCAATCAGCCCCAGCATTTT; CDR3 protein: CASSPAGSNQPQHF; clone size: -; J gene: TRBJ1-5; D gene: -; V gene: TRBV5-1
CDR3 DNA: TGTGCCAGCTCACCGAGACAGGGGGCCCCTGAAGCTTTCTTT; CDR3 protein: CASSPRQGAPEAFF; clone size: once; J gene: TRBJ1-1; D gene: TRBD1; V gene: TRBV18
CDR3 DNA: TGTGCCAGCAGTAGTGGGAGTAGCACAGATACGCAGTATTTT; CDR3 protein: CASSSGSSTDTQYF; clone size: -; J gene: TRBJ2-3; D gene: -; V gene: TRBV28
CDR3 DNA: TGTGCCAGCAGATTGGACAGGGACGAGCAGTACTTC; CDR3 protein: CASRLDRDEQYF; clone size: -; J gene: TRBJ2-7; D gene: TRBD1; V gene: TRBV12-3/TRBV12-4
CDR3 DNA: TGTGCCAGCAGCCCCTGGGCGCGGTTAAACACCGGGGAGCTGTTTTTT; CDR3 protein: CASSPWARLNTGELFF; clone size: -; J gene: TRBJ2-2; D gene: -; V gene: TRBV11-2
CDR3 DNA: TGTGCCAGCAGCTTACGACGGACAGGGGGCTACGAGCAGTACTTC; CDR3 protein: CASSLRRTGGYEQYF; clone size: few; J gene: TRBJ2-7; D gene: TRBD1; V gene: TRBV7-8
CDR3 DNA: TGTGCCTGGAGAACTACAGAAGCAACTAATGAAAAACTGTTTTTT; CDR3 protein: CAWRTTEATNEKLFF; clone size: -; J gene: TRBJ1-4; D gene: -; V gene: TRBV30
CDR3 DNA: TGTGCCAGCAGCGTAGACCGGACGAACACTGAAGCTTTCTTT; CDR3 protein: CASSVDRTNTEAFF; clone size: -; J gene: TRBJ1-1; D gene: -; V gene: TRBV9
CDR3 DNA: TGTGCCAGCAGCTTGGGGTCGGGTAATGGAGAGACCCAGTACTTC; CDR3 protein: CASSLGSGNGETQYF; clone size: -; J gene: TRBJ2-5; D gene: -; V gene: TRBV5-5
CDR3 DNA: TGTGCCTGGAGCAAGGGACAAGCCAACACTGAAGCTTTCTTT; CDR3 protein: CAWSKGQANTEAFF; clone size: -; J gene: TRBJ1-1; D gene: -; V gene: TRBV30
CDR3 DNA: TGTGCCAGCAGCTTAGCGGAGTGGCTAGCGGGAGACTTAGATACGCAGTATTTT; CDR3 protein: CASSLAEWLAGDLDTQYF; clone size: -; J gene: TRBJ2-3; D gene: TRBD2; V gene: TRBV7-8
CDR3 DNA: TGCGCCAGCAGTTTCCACCCACAGGGGGCAAGCTACACCTTC; CDR3 protein: CASSFHPQGASYTF; clone size: -; J gene: TRBJ1-2; D gene: TRBD1; V gene: TRBV5-1
CDR3 DNA: TGTGCCAGCAGCGTATCAGGTCTAGCGGGAATAGTTGGAGCCGGGGAGCTGTTTTTT; CDR3 protein: CASSVSGLAGIVGAGELFF; clone size: -; J gene: TRBJ2-2; D gene: TRBD2; V gene: TRBV9
CDR3 DNA: TGTGCCAGCAGCCAAGAGGACAGGGGGGCAGGGGAGCTGTTTTTT; CDR3 protein: CASSQEDRGAGELFF; clone size: -; J gene: TRBJ2-2; D gene: TRBD1; V gene: TRBV3-1/TRBV3-2
CDR3 DNA: TGTGCCTGGAGTGGCAGGGAGAACACTGAAGCTTTCTTT; CDR3 protein: CAWSGRENTEAFF; clone size: -; J gene: TRBJ1-1; D gene: -; V gene: TRBV30
CDR3 DNA: TGTGCCAGCAGCCGGGACAGGGTCTACGAGCAGTACTTC; CDR3 protein: CASSRDRVYEQYF; clone size: -; J gene: TRBJ2-7; D gene: TRBD1; V gene: TRBV6-5
CDR3 DNA: TGTGCCAGCAGTTTATTGGCCGGGACCGCCTACGAGCAGTACTTC; CDR3 protein: CASSLLAGTAYEQYF; clone size: -; J gene: TRBJ2-7; D gene: -; V gene: TRBV27
CDR3 DNA: TGTGCCAGCAGCCAAGGGGGCCTCGAGCAGTACTTC; CDR3 protein: CASSQGGLEQYF; clone size: -; J gene: TRBJ2-7; D gene: -; V gene: TRBV14
CDR3 DNA: TGTGCCAGCTCACCCTACGACAGGGCCTACGAGCAGTACTTC; CDR3 protein: CASSPYDRAYEQYF; clone size: -; J gene: TRBJ2-7; D gene: TRBD1; V gene: TRBV18
CDR3 DNA: TGTGCCCAGACAGCCCTTGGGTATGGCTACACCTTC; CDR3 protein: CAQTALGYGYTF; clone size: -; J gene: TRBJ1-2; D gene: -; V gene: TRBV30
CDR3 DNA: TGTGCCAGTAGTATTCAGGGAAACGCTGAAGCTTTCTTT; CDR3 protein: CASSIQGNAEAFF; clone size: -; J gene: TRBJ1-1; D gene: -; V gene: TRBV19
CDR3 DNA: TGTGCCTGGAGTGTAGCAGGGGTTTATGGCTACACCTTC; CDR3 protein: CAWSVAGVYGYTF; clone size: -; J gene: TRBJ1-2; D gene: -; V gene: TRBV30
CDR3 DNA: TGTGCCATCAGTGAGGCCAGTGGGACGCCCTTCTTC; CDR3 protein: CAISEASGTPFF; clone size: -; J gene: TRBJ1-2; D gene: -; V gene: TRBV10-3
CDR3 DNA: TGTGCCAGCAGCTTAGTGATCGGGAGTAATTACGAGCAGTACTTC; CDR3 protein: CASSLVIGSNYEQYF; clone size: -; J gene: TRBJ2-7; D gene: -; V gene: TRBV7-2
CDR3 DNA: TGTGCCAGCAGTTACCGCTCAGGTAACACCGGGGAGCTGTTTTTT; CDR3 protein: CASSYRSGNTGELFF; clone size: -; J gene: TRBJ2-2; D gene: -; V gene: TRBV6-5
CDR3 DNA: TGCAGCGTGCAGCGGGAGGGCTTTGGGGCCAACGTCCTGACTTTC; CDR3 protein: CSVQREGFGANVLTF; clone size: -; J gene: TRBJ2-6; D gene: TRBD2; V gene: TRBV29-1
CDR3 DNA: TGTGCCAGCAGCTTGGGACTACAGGGGGCGACGATAACTAATGAAAAACTGTTTTTT; CDR3 protein: CASSLGLQGATITNEKLFF; clone size: -; J gene: TRBJ1-4; D gene: TRBD1; V gene: TRBV5-6
CDR3 DNA: TGTGCCAGCAACCCCCCTAAGGGGGGGATAGGGTATGGCTACACCTTC; CDR3 protein: CASNPPKGGIGYGYTF; clone size: -; J gene: TRBJ1-2; D gene: -; V gene: TRBV28
CDR3 DNA: TGTGCCAGCAGTCGTGGACAGGCCAGGGAGCCCCAGCATTTT; CDR3 protein: CASSRGQAREPQHF; clone size: -; J gene: TRBJ1-5; D gene: TRBD1; V gene: TRBV28
CDR3 DNA: TGTGCCAGTAATGAACAGGGGATGAACACTGAAGCTTTCTTT; CDR3 protein: CASNEQGMNTEAFF; clone size: -; J gene: TRBJ1-1; D gene: TRBD1; V gene: TRBV19
CDR3 DNA: TGTGCCAGCAGCTTAGAGACAGCCACTAATGAAAAACTGTTTTTT; CDR3 protein: CASSLETATNEKLFF; clone size: -; J gene: TRBJ1-4; D gene: -; V gene: TRBV7-9
CDR3 DNA: TGTGCCAGCAGTTTAGGGGACAAGGCTGGCTACACCTTC; CDR3 protein: CASSLGDKAGYTF; clone size: -; J gene: TRBJ1-2; D gene: -; V gene: TRBV12-3/TRBV12-4
CDR3 DNA: TGTGCCAGCAGCTTAGCGCTAGGGAACACTGAAGCTTTCTTT; CDR3 protein: CASSLALGNTEAFF; clone size: -; J gene: TRBJ1-1; D gene: -; V gene: TRBV7-9
CDR3 DNA: TGTGCCAGCAGCTTAGATCAGGGAGAGCCCCAGCATTTT; CDR3 protein: CASSLDQGEPQHF; clone size: -; J gene: TRBJ1-5; D gene: -; V gene: TRBV11-2
CDR3 DNA: TGTGCCAGCAGCCAACCAAACACCGGGGAGCTGTTTTTT; CDR3 protein: CASSQPNTGELFF; clone size: -; J gene: TRBJ2-2; D gene: -; V gene: TRBV3-1/TRBV3-2
CDR3 DNA: TGCGCCAGCAGCGCGACCTCCGGGACAGTCGGTGAAAAACTGTTTTTT; CDR3 protein: CASSATSGTVGEKLFF; clone size: -; J gene: TRBJ1-4; D gene: TRBD1; V gene: TRBV5-1
CDR3 DNA: TGTGCCAGCAGTCAAACAGGGTACGCTGAAGCTTTCTTT; CDR3 protein: CASSQTGYAEAFF; clone size: -; J gene: TRBJ1-1; D gene: -; V gene: TRBV27
CDR3 DNA: TGTGCCAGTAGTCCGGACAGAATAGTGAATGAGCAGTTCTTC; CDR3 protein: CASSPDRIVNEQFF; clone size: -; J gene: TRBJ2-1; D gene: -; V gene: TRBV19
CDR3 DNA: TGTGCCAGCAGTTTAGGACAGGGGGCGAACACTGAAGCTTTCTTT; CDR3 protein: CASSLGQGANTEAFF; clone size: once; J gene: TRBJ1-1; D gene: TRBD1; V gene: TRBV28
CDR3 DNA: TGTGCCAGCAGCCTACCCGGGACAGGGGGGAATGAGCAGTTCTTC; CDR3 protein: CASSLPGTGGNEQFF; clone size: -; J gene: TRBJ2-1; D gene: TRBD1; V gene: TRBV6-5
CDR3 DNA: TGTGCCAGCAGCCAAGATAGTCGCTATTCACCCCTCCACTTT; CDR3 protein: CASSQDSRYSPLHF; clone size: -; J gene: TRBJ1-6; D gene: -; V gene: TRBV3-1/TRBV3-2
CDR3 DNA: TGTGCCTGGAGTGAAGAGATTAGCACAGATACGCAGTATTTT; CDR3 protein: CAWSEEISTDTQYF; clone size: -; J gene: TRBJ2-3; D gene: -; V gene: TRBV30
CDR3 DNA: TGTGCCTGGAGTGTTCTTAGCGGGGGAAGCGAGCAGTACTTC; CDR3 protein: CAWSVLSGGSEQYF; clone size: -; J gene: TRBJ2-7; D gene: TRBD2; V gene: TRBV30
CDR3 DNA: TGCGCCAGCAGCGCTAGGACAGAGAACACTGAAGCTTTCTTT; CDR3 protein: CASSARTENTEAFF; clone size: -; J gene: TRBJ1-1; D gene: -; V gene: TRBV5-1
CDR3 DNA: TGTGCCAGCAGCCCAGAAGGGACCCGAAACTACGAGCAGTACTTC; CDR3 protein: CASSPEGTRNYEQYF; clone size: few; J gene: TRBJ2-7; D gene: -; V gene: TRBV7-2
CDR3 DNA: TGCGCCAGCAGTGGGCAGCCCTCCTACGAGCAGTACTTC; CDR3 protein: CASSGQPSYEQYF; clone size: few; J gene: TRBJ2-7; D gene: -; V gene: TRBV10-2